The 19 T cell receptor beta chains listed next were all sequenced from one sample in a study of T-cell reconstitution after alpha-beta-depleted transplantation in children. Unique molecular identifiers tagged the TCRbeta library. TCRdb re-called the PCR reads with MiXCR, one entry per CDR3 protein. Found here are approximately 400,000 distinct CDR3 sequences, 11% of them singletons; the top ten hold roughly 6%. The material sequenced was PBMCs from the stem cell graft donor, taken from the stem cell graft. The receptors come from a human donor who donated a stem cell graft to a child with acute myeloid leukemia.

The V call is TRBV29-1, the J call TRBJ1-1; D ambiguous. The germline gives CDR1 SQVTM, CDR2 ANQGSEA. This CDR3 has 12 residues. V lost 7 bases and J 2 bases, leaving 11 bases between the germline ends. In nucleotides, the CDR3 is TGCAGCGCCTTGGACGTTAACACTGAAGCTTTCTTT. This encodes CSALDVNTEAFF.

Comment on this clonotype: The junction departs from the called germline gene at one end, perhaps through a read error. The CDR3: CASSPTGTSGAPVDF. Here the CDR3 DNA reads TGTGCCAGCTCACCCACCGGGACTAGCGGGGCGCCTGTTGATTTT. The chain has TRBV18 and TRBJ2-3; 13 bases align to TRBD2. The CDR3 loop spans 15 amino acids. Germline V lookup: CDR1 KGHSH, CDR2 LQKENI.

This clonotype was picked up many times. This chain connects TRBV20-1 to TRBJ1-3; D ambiguous. The CDR3 contains 15 residues. Germline CDR1 and CDR2: DFQATT and SNEGSKA (reference sequence). V was clipped by 3 bases and J by 0 bases, with 12 bases between them. The CDR3 protein is CSASPPGVSGNTIYF. Written as DNA, the CDR3 is TGCAGTGCTAGCCCTCCGGGTGTCTCTGGAAACACCATATATTTT.

The table lists this clonotype with a few counts. The CDR3 protein is CASSPTRGGEAFF. The CDR3 nucleotides are TGTGCCAGCTCACCAACCAGGGGTGGTGAAGCTTTCTTT. V gene TRBV18 combines with J gene TRBJ1-1, with a possible D match to TRBD1 (6 bases). Per germline, CDR1 KGHSH and CDR2 LQKENI. V lost 2 bases, J lost 7 bases, and 11 bases lay in between. The CDR3 is 13 residues long.

This clonotype was found many times. The rearrangement uses TRBV12-3 or TRBV12-4 and TRBJ2-7, with D perhaps TRBD1 (6 bases). V gave up 7 bases and J gave up 0 bases, with 13 bases separating them. The CDR3 sequence is 14 residues long. Written as DNA, the CDR3 is TGTGCCAGCACCCTTCAGACAGGCTCCTACGAGCAGTACTTC. It yields the protein CASTLQTGSYEQYF.

This clonotype has just a few counts. The rearrangement joins TRBV29-1 to TRBJ2-1; D is possibly TRBD1 (5 bases). V was cut by 1 base and J by 3 bases, with 16 bases left in between. In germline, CDR1 is SQVTM, CDR2 ANQGSEA. CDR3 length: 16 residues. As DNA, the CDR3 is TGCAGCGTTGAAGTTTTGGGGCAGGGTGACTACAATGAGCAGTTCTTC. Translating it yields CSVEVLGQGDYNEQFF.

This clonotype was seen a few times. The CDR3 reads CASSVEGGGTGELFF. The CDR3 nucleotides are TGTGCCAGCAGCGTAGAAGGGGGAGGGACCGGGGAGCTGTTTTTT. The V gene is TRBV9, the J gene TRBJ2-2; a possible D gene is TRBD2 (7 bases). V gave up 0 bases and J gave up 5 bases, with 11 bases separating them. The germline V gene encodes CDR1 SGDLS and CDR2 YYNGEE. The length of the CDR3 is 15 residues.

This clonotype was counted at least ten times. V is TRBV10-3 and J is TRBJ2-2; D possibly corresponds to TRBD1 (6 bases). The CDR3 is 13 residues long. Trimming removed 10 bases from V and 5 bases from J, with 14 bases in between. CDR1 and CDR2 (germline): ENHRY, SYGVKD. In DNA, the CDR3 is TGTGCCACCCGGGACAAGATGACCGGGGAGCTGTTTTTT. It translates to CATRDKMTGELFF.

The CDR3 is CASSPLTSGGPLDEQFF. The CDR3 DNA follows: TGTGCCAGCAGCCCCCTGACTAGCGGGGGTCCCCTGGATGAGCAGTTCTTC. V and J are TRBV7-2 and TRBJ2-1, with 12 bases matching TRBD2. V shed 5 bases and J 8 bases; nucleotides not matched to a gene: 13. Germline CDR1 reads SGHTA; CDR2 reads FQGNSA. The CDR3 is 17 amino acids.

This chain links TRBV6-2 or TRBV6-3 with TRBJ2-1; 7 positions agree with TRBD1. With 2 bases clipped from V and 9 bases from J, the junction kept 7 bases outside the gene matches. This CDR3 has 14 residues. Per germline, CDR1 MNHEY and CDR2 SVGEGT. The CDR3 nucleotides are TGTGCCAGCAGTTACACTGGGACAGCGATTGAGCAGTTCTTC. The encoded protein is CASSYTGTAIEQFF.

This clonotype has more than one count but fewer than ten. J is TRBJ2-3 and V is TRBV7-2, with D possibly being TRBD1 (7 bases). CDR1 is SGHTA, CDR2 FQGNSA, per germline. Deletions cut 5 bases from V and 5 bases from J, with 14 bases between. CDR3 size: 14 residues. The CDR3 here is CASSPPGGRDTQYF. As DNA, the CDR3 is TGTGCCAGCAGCCCCCCAGGGGGGCGAGATACGCAGTATTTT.

DNA for the CDR3: TGTGCCAGCAGACCCAGGGAGGGAGAGACCCAGTACTTC. It codes for CASRPREGETQYF. J is TRBJ2-5 and V is TRBV6-1; 7 bases align to TRBD2. In germline, CDR1 is MNHNS, CDR2 SASEGT. This CDR3 is built from 13 residues. Trimming cost V 6 bases and J 4 bases; bases outside gene matches: 5.

About this clonotype itself: The junction departs from the called germline gene at one end, perhaps through a read error. This rearrangement joins TRBV28 to TRBJ2-1; D not certain. CDR1 and CDR2 from the germline V gene are MDHEN and SYDVKM. The length of the CDR3 is 15 residues. The DNA for the CDR3 is TGTGCCAGCAGGGCAGACTCCCTCTCCTACAATCAGCAGTTCTTC. It encodes CASRADSLSYNQQFF. The entire variable domain, with the rest obtained from reference TRBV28 and TRBJ2-1, is as follows: DVKVTQSSRYLVKRTGEKVFLECVQDMDHENMFWYRQDPGLGLRLIYFSYDVKMKEKGDIPEGYSVSREKKERFSLILESASTNQTSMYLCASRADSLSYNQQFFGPGTRLTVL.

In its sample, this clonotype was seen a few times. This sequence joins TRBV15 and TRBJ2-3, with no clear D. V lost 1 base, J lost 4 bases, and 9 bases lay in between. The germline gives CDR1 LNHNV, CDR2 YYDKDF (reference sequence). The CDR3 extends over 14 amino acids. DNA for the CDR3: TGTGCCACCAGCAGAGTAGGGTTTGCAGATACGCAGTATTTT. It specifies CATSRVGFADTQYF.

In its sample, this clonotype was seen many times. V and J are TRBV2 and TRBJ1-2, with D uncertain. The CDR3 totals 11 residues. Trimming removed 7 bases from V and 6 bases from J, with 9 bases in between. The germline V gene encodes CDR1 SNHLY and CDR2 FYNNEI. The CDR3 is CASMRLNGYTF. The CDR3 bases are TGTGCCAGCATGAGACTGAATGGCTACACCTTC.

The chain carries TRBV7-6 and TRBJ2-7; D not certain. CDR1 and CDR2 from the germline V gene are SGHVS and FNYEAQ. This CDR3 contains 15 residues. V lost 5 bases and J 0 bases, leaving 14 bases between the germline ends. CDR3 DNA sequence: TGTGCCAGCAGCCCCACTGGACGTTTCTCCTACGAGCAGTACTTC. Translated, it gives CASSPTGRFSYEQYF.

Worth noting for this clonotype: At one of its ends the junction is not consistent with the germline gene, which may arise from a read error. The chain combines TRBV7-7 with TRBJ2-2, with a possible D match to TRBD2 (6 bases). CDR3 length: 14 residues. Germline V lookup: CDR1 SSHAT, CDR2 FNYEAQ (reference sequence). The CDR3 is CASRRDASTGELFF. The CDR3 region has the DNA TGTGCTAGCAGGCGGGACGCTAGCACCGGGGAGCTGTTTTTT.

This rearrangement joins TRBV29-1 to TRBJ2-1; D perhaps matches TRBD2 (6 bases). The V gene's germline CDR1 is SQVTM and CDR2 ANQGSEA. Trimming shortened V by 6 bases and J by 8 bases, and 35 bases separated the two germline ends. This CDR3 contains 19 residues. CDR3 loop: CSVPVGGVGSLWGYHEQFF. The CDR3 region has the DNA TGCAGCGTACCCGTGGGCGGGGTCGGATCGTTGTGGGGGTATCATGAGCAGTTCTTC.

This clonotype turned up a few times. The rearrangement links TRBV20-1 to TRBJ2-7, with TRBD2 matching 7 bases. J was trimmed by 0 bases and V by 5 bases; bases with no gene match: 4. The CDR3 spans 13 residues. From germline, CDR1 is DFQATT and CDR2 SNEGSKA (reference sequence). The CDR3 bases are TGCAGTGCTTACGGCGGGAGCTCCTACGAGCAGTACTTC. Encoded protein: CSAYGGSSYEQYF.